This T cell receptor beta chain was captured in a study of cytomegalovirus exposure and HLA in healthy donors. General study points: The listing of some 170 TCR beta chains classed them as cytomegalovirus-associated. In a later analysis, across HLA loci, associated TCR counts were highest for DRB1, lowest for HLA-C.

This CDR3 region has 13 residues. CDR1 and CDR2 (germline): LNHDA, SQIVND (reference sequence). V was shortened by 5 bases and J by 4 bases, with 11 bases between the two germline ends. The PCR was carried out with 60 Vbeta primers and 13 Jbeta primers. TCRdb's copy holds only in-frame clones and misses some; the assay was immunoSEQ multiplex PCR. This table holds some 180,000 clones, roughly 80% found once. This clone has a handful of counts. The antigen is unknown. This sequence was found in a woman younger than 30 in good health and CMV-seronegative. Sequencing was performed on PBMCs. The V gene is TRBV19, the J gene TRBJ1-2; D is perhaps TRBD1 (5 bases). This chain's CDR3 is CASSLDRLYGYTF. CDR3 DNA sequence: TGTGCCAGTAGTCTTGACAGACTCTATGGCTACACCTTC.